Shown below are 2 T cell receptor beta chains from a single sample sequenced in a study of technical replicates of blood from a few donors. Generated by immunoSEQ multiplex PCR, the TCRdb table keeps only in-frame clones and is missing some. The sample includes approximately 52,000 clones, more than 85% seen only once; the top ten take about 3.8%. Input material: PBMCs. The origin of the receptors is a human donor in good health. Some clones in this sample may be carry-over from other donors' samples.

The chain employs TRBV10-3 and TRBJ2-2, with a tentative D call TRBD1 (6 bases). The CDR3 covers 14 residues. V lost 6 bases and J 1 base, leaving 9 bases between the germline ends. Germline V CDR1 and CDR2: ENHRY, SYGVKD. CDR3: CAIRYRENTGELFF. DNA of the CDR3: TGTGCCATCAGATACAGGGAGAACACCGGGGAGCTGTTTTTT.

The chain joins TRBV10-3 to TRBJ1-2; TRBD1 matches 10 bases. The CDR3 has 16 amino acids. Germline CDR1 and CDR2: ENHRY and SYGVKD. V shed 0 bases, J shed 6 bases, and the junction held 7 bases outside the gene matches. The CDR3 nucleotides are TGTGCCATCAGTGAGTCGAAACCGGGACAGGGGCATGGCTACACCTTC. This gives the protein CAISESKPGQGHGYTF.